The sequence of this TCR beta chain was determined in a study of T cells expressing NK-cell markers. Study in general: The authors sequenced eight donors, of whom seven were HCMV-seropositive and one was seronegative.

Germline V gene data show CDR1 as MDHEN and CDR2 as SYDVKM. This CDR3 has 17 amino acids. TCRdb reprocessed the 5' RACE reads, keeping one entry per CDR3 protein, no DNA. This sample's clone table lists about 15,000 distinct CDR3 sequences. Sequencing was done on a sample of blood T cells: a sorted CD56 or NKG2C T cell subset, CD4+ or CD8+ T cells, or bulk PBMC T cells (not recorded which). This sequence originates from a man aged 18-69 years in good health. V and J are TRBV28 and TRBJ1-6. The CDR3 here is CASSLARTLPYYSPLHF. The whole variable domain, remainder taken from reference TRBV28 and TRBJ1-6, is DVKVTQSSRYLVKRTGEKVFLECVQDMDHENMFWYRQDPGLGLRLIYFSYDVKMKEKGDIPEGYSVSREKKERFSLILESASTNQTSMYLCASSLARTLPYYSPLHFGNGTRLTVT.